The 29 T cell receptor beta chains below all came from one sample that was sequenced in a study of control samples from healthy donors and cancer patients. Sequenced by immunoSEQ multiplex PCR; TCRdb stores in-frame clones only, minus some. Seen here are 110,000 to 150,000 clones, roughly 89% observed once, and the top ten hold about 11%. Sequenced input: blood. The receptor set was obtained from a man aged 30-40 years in good health.

The V gene is TRBV7-9, the J gene TRBJ2-2, with 8 bases aligning to TRBD1. CDR1 and CDR2 from the germline V gene are SEHNR and FQNEAQ (reference sequence). The CDR3 covers 16 residues. V was pared by 5 bases and J by 0 bases, with 5 bases of the junction left unmatched. The CDR3 protein is CASSTRTGTNTGELFF. The CDR3 bases are TGTGCCAGCAGCACCCGGACAGGGACGAACACCGGGGAGCTGTTTTTT. The whole variable domain, remainder taken from reference TRBV7-9 and TRBJ2-2, is DTGVSQNPRHKITKRGQNVTFRCDPISEHNRLYWYRQTLGQGPEFLTYFQNEAQLEKSRLLSDRFSAERPKGSFSTLEIQRTEQGDSAMYLCASSTRTGTNTGELFFGEGSRLTVL.

This clone appeared a single time. The CDR3 loop reads CASSFSAVANYGYTF. DNA for the CDR3: TGTGCCAGCAGCTTCTCGGCAGTAGCTAACTATGGCTACACCTTC. The chain couples TRBV5-4 to TRBJ1-2; D is ambiguous. The germline V and J ends were trimmed by 2 bases and 0 bases, with 11 bases remaining between them. The CDR3 is made up of 15 amino acids. Germline-derived CDR1 and CDR2 are SGHNT and YYREEE (reference sequence).

This chain links TRBV28 with TRBJ1-4; no clear D gene. From germline, CDR1 is MDHEN and CDR2 SYDVKM. The ends were cut back, 5 bases at V and 8 bases at J, with 6 bases in the middle. The CDR3 runs to 11 residues. The CDR3 spells CASSRREKLFF. CDR3 nucleotides: TGTGCCAGCAGTCGACGGGAAAAACTGTTTTTT.

This chain connects TRBV12-3 or TRBV12-4 to TRBJ1-1; D is undetermined. The CDR3 covers 13 residues. Trimming removed 7 bases at V and 2 bases at J, with 11 bases between. The CDR3 DNA reads TGTGCCAGCATCCGACGGGAAAACACTGAAGCTTTCTTT. Translating it yields CASIRRENTEAFF.

This chain links TRBV27 with TRBJ2-1, with 7 bases that match TRBD2. The CDR3 has 16 amino acids. V lost 3 bases to trimming and J lost 2 bases; unmatched junction nucleotides: 7. Looked up from germline, CDR1 is MNHEY and CDR2 is SMNVEV (reference sequence). CDR3 in DNA: TGTGCCAGCAGTTTCTTAACCGCGGGAGCCTACAATGAGCAGTTCTTC. Translating gives CASSFLTAGAYNEQFF.

The chain has TRBV7-8 and TRBJ2-2; 7 positions match TRBD2. Germline V gives CDR1 SGHVS, CDR2 FQNEAQ. Trimming at V came to 3 bases and at J to 2 bases, leaving 6 bases not matched to a gene. The CDR3 totals 16 residues. The CDR3: CASSFRSGTNTGELFF. CDR3 nucleotides: TGTGCCAGCAGCTTTAGAAGCGGGACTAACACCGGGGAGCTGTTTTTT.

This chain uses TRBV5-1 with TRBJ1-6, with 9 bases matching TRBD1. After removal of 3 bases from V and 8 bases from J, the junction contained 6 bases not matched to a gene. The V gene's germline CDR1 is SGHRS and CDR2 YFSETQ. The CDR3 loop spans 15 amino acids. CDR3 sequence (DNA): TGCGCCAGCAGCTGGGGACAGGGTACGGATTCACCCCTCCACTTT. Amino acids: CASSWGQGTDSPLHF.

V is TRBV24-1 and J is TRBJ2-3; D remains ambiguous. V lost 4 bases and J 2 bases, leaving 12 bases between the germline ends. From germline, CDR1 is KGHDR and CDR2 SFDVKD. There are 15 residues in the CDR3. The CDR3 DNA reads as TGTGCCACCAGTGACAGGATATCCCTCACAGATACGCAGTATTTT. Its translation is CATSDRISLTDTQYF.

This sequence joins TRBV11-2 and TRBJ2-1; D ambiguous. The germline gives CDR1 SGHAT, CDR2 FQNNGV. Trimming pared 1 base from V and 8 bases from J, leaving 18 bases between. The CDR3 spans 16 residues. CDR3 loop: CASSLVTDPLFDEQFF. CDR3 bases: TGTGCCAGCAGCTTAGTCACGGACCCACTATTCGATGAGCAGTTCTTC.

The CDR3 sequence: CASSSGAPTLSSYEQYF. CDR3 coding DNA: TGTGCCAGCAGCTCCGGGGCCCCTACACTATCCTCCTACGAGCAGTACTTC. The rearrangement uses TRBV11-2 and TRBJ2-7; either TRBD1 or TRBD2 may fit D (5 bases each). Germline CDR1 and CDR2: SGHAT and FQNNGV. The germline V and J ends were trimmed by 4 bases and 0 bases, with 19 bases remaining between them. There are 17 residues in the CDR3.

J is TRBJ2-3 and V is TRBV7-2, with 8 nucleotides matching TRBD2. Germline values: CDR1 SGHTA, CDR2 FQGNSA. This CDR3 is built from 14 residues. The ends lost 5 bases at V and 5 bases at J; junction bases unmatched: 6. The CDR3 sequence: CASSLSGMGDTQYF. The CDR3 bases are TGTGCCAGCAGCCTTAGCGGGATGGGAGATACGCAGTATTTT.

This chain links TRBV19 with TRBJ2-1, with D tentatively TRBD2 (6 bases). The CDR3 is 14 residues long. Trimming left V 8 bases short and J 6 bases short, with 17 bases between. CDR1 and CDR2 (germline): LNHDA, SQIVND (reference sequence). The CDR3 DNA reads TGTGCCAGTGGTTGGGGGAGGCCCCCCAATGAGCAGTTCTTC. Encoded protein: CASGWGRPPNEQFF.

CDR3 in DNA: TGTGCCAGCTCACCACTTGGTATTGAAGCTTTCTTT. Translation: CASSPLGIEAFF. The chain combines TRBV18 with TRBJ1-1, with D hard to call. V was clipped by 1 base and J by 7 bases, with 7 bases between them. The CDR3 has 12 residues. In germline, CDR1 is KGHSH, CDR2 LQKENI. Combining the CDR3 with reference TRBV18 and TRBJ1-1 gives the whole variable domain NAGVMQNPRHLVRRRGQEARLRCSPMKGHSHVYWYRQLPEEGLKFMVYLQKENIIDESGMPKERFSAEFPKEGPSILRIQQVVRGDSAAYFCASSPLGIEAFFGQGTRLTVV.

The genes are TRBV30 and TRBJ1-2, with D hard to call. The CDR3 totals 12 residues. Trimming left V 5 bases short and J 0 bases short, with 7 bases between. CDR1 GTSNPN and CDR2 SVGIG come from the germline V gene (reference sequence). The CDR3 reads CAWGPTNYGYTF. CDR3 coding DNA: TGTGCCTGGGGTCCCACTAACTATGGCTACACCTTC.

The chain carries TRBV5-5 and TRBJ2-7; 7 bases map to TRBD1. Trimming took 4 bases from V and 4 from J; bases not matched to a gene: 8. Germline CDR1 is SGHKS and CDR2 is YYEKEE (reference sequence). The length of the CDR3 is 14 residues. The CDR3 DNA is TGTGCCAGCAGCCTGCCCGGGACAGTATACGAGCAGTACTTC. The encoded protein is CASSLPGTVYEQYF.

The V call is TRBV19, the J call TRBJ2-1; D is possibly TRBD1 or TRBD2 (5 bases each). The CDR3 runs 15 residues. Germline values: CDR1 LNHDA, CDR2 SQIVND (reference sequence). Trimming left V 7 bases short and J 7 bases short, with 20 bases between. The CDR3 region is CASTPGAVQENEQFF. As DNA, the CDR3 is TGTGCCAGTACCCCCGGGGCGGTCCAAGAAAATGAGCAGTTCTTC.

The chain is built from TRBV2 and TRBJ2-7, with D perhaps matching TRBD1 (6 bases). The CDR3 extends over 14 amino acids. V shed 4 bases and J shed 5 bases, with 15 bases lying between them. The germline CDR1 and CDR2 sequences are SNHLY and FYNNEI. The CDR3 loop is CASSVGRGVHEQYF. The DNA for the CDR3 is TGTGCCAGCAGTGTGGGCAGGGGAGTCCACGAGCAGTACTTC.

V and J are TRBV28 and TRBJ2-3; the match to TRBD1 covers 10 bases. This CDR3 spans 15 amino acids. With V trimmed by 7 bases and J by 4 bases, 8 bases remained unmatched. CDR1 MDHEN and CDR2 SYDVKM come from the germline V gene. The CDR3 loop reads CASTTGQGRSDTQYF. CDR3 sequence (DNA): TGTGCCAGCACTACGGGACAGGGGAGATCAGATACGCAGTATTTT.

This clone was detected only once. The rearrangement links TRBV5-1 to TRBJ1-1; TRBD1 aligns across 7 bases. J was trimmed by 3 bases and V by 4 bases; bases with no gene match: 9. This CDR3 has 15 residues. Germline lookup yields CDR1 SGHRS and CDR2 YFSETQ. CDR3 loop: CASSKLTGSYTEAFF. The CDR3 DNA reads as TGCGCCAGCAGCAAACTGACAGGGAGCTACACTGAAGCTTTCTTT.

This chain uses TRBV7-9 with TRBJ1-2, with 9 positions matching TRBD1. V was pared by 5 bases and J by 4 bases, with 2 bases of the junction left unmatched. The CDR3 runs to 13 residues. Germline values: CDR1 SEHNR, CDR2 FQNEAQ (reference sequence). The CDR3 bases are TGTGCCAGCAGCCTACAGGGGGCCTATGGCTACACCTTC. This codes for CASSLQGAYGYTF.

This clone was detected a few times. The V call is TRBV28, the J call TRBJ1-4; 8 bases map to TRBD1. There are 15 residues in the CDR3. Germline values: CDR1 MDHEN, CDR2 SYDVKM. The junction had 10 bases not matched to a gene; V was cut back by 9 bases and J by 4 bases. The CDR3 region has the DNA TGTGCCAGTGGACCAGGGGGCGCTTTTAATGAAAAACTGTTTTTT. This gives the protein CASGPGGAFNEKLFF.

The chain uses TRBV4-3 and TRBJ1-4; D gene uncertain. The CDR3 extends over 16 amino acids. Germline assignment: CDR1 LGHNA and CDR2 YSLEER. V shed 4 bases and J shed 1 base, with 13 bases lying between them. DNA for the CDR3: TGCGCCAGCAGCCTACGAGGTCGCGTAACTAATGAAAAACTGTTTTTT. Protein product: CASSLRGRVTNEKLFF.

The rearrangement links TRBV11-1 to TRBJ1-2; perhaps TRBD1 as D (6 bases). Trimming took 5 bases from V and 4 from J, leaving 17 bases between them. The V gene's germline CDR1 is SGHAT and CDR2 FQDESV (reference sequence). The CDR3 consists of 15 residues. CDR3 DNA: TGTGCCAGCAGCCCATCGACAGGCCGGACCTATGGCTACACCTTC. Protein: CASSPSTGRTYGYTF.

This chain joins TRBV11-3 and TRBJ2-1, with D maybe TRBD2 (5 bases). This CDR3 has 13 amino acids. The V and J ends lost 5 bases and 4 bases respectively, with 9 bases between them. In germline, CDR1 is SGHNT, CDR2 YENEEA. The CDR3 here is CASSMGVYNEQFF. The CDR3 region has the DNA TGTGCCAGCAGCATGGGAGTTTACAATGAGCAGTTCTTC. The full variable domain, rest sourced from reference TRBV11-3 and TRBJ2-1, is EAGVVQSPRYKIIEKKQPVAFWCNPISGHNTLYWYLQNLGQGPELLIRYENEEAVDDSQLPKDRFSAERLKGVDSTLKIQPAELGDSAVYLCASSMGVYNEQFFGPGTRLTVL.

To note about this clone: The same CDR3 can be traced to other DNA sequences in this sample. The chain carries TRBV18 and TRBJ1-1; tentative D call: TRBD1 (5 bases). V was trimmed by 4 bases and J by 8 bases, leaving 11 bases between them. The CDR3 length is 12 residues. Germline assignment: CDR1 KGHSH and CDR2 LQKENI. The CDR3 bases are TGTGCCAGCTCACAATACAGGTTAGAAGCTTTCTTT. Translation gives CASSQYRLEAFF.

The count of this clone is one. CDR3 in DNA: TGTGCCAGCCAAGCAGCCCAAACCTACGAGCAGTACTTC. It is translated as CASQAAQTYEQYF. This chain joins TRBV6-5 and TRBJ2-7; D is uncertain. Trimming shortened V by 8 bases and J by 2 bases, and 13 bases separated the two germline ends. Germline V gene sequence: CDR1 MNHEY, CDR2 SVGAGI. This CDR3 region has 13 residues.

The chain couples TRBV27 to TRBJ2-2; 10 positions match TRBD2. J gave up 7 bases and V 4 bases, and 12 bases lay outside the gene matches. Germline V gene data show CDR1 as MNHEY and CDR2 as SMNVEV (reference sequence). This CDR3 is 17 amino acids long. The CDR3 is CASSSGLAGVFVGELFF. DNA for the CDR3: TGTGCCAGCAGTTCGGGGCTAGCGGGAGTTTTTGTCGGGGAGCTGTTTTTT.

V usage is TRBV7-2 and J usage is TRBJ2-7, with 12 bases that match TRBD2. The CDR3 covers 18 residues. Germline CDR1 is SGHTA and CDR2 is FQGNSA. V shed 8 bases, J shed 0 bases, and the junction held 14 bases outside the gene matches. DNA for the CDR3: TGTGCCAGCCACGAGTCGACTAGCGGGAGTGCATCCTCCTACGAGCAGTACTTC. As protein: CASHESTSGSASSYEQYF. The full variable domain, its missing parts supplied by reference TRBV7-2 and TRBJ2-7, is GAGVSQSPSNKVTEKGKDVELRCDPISGHTALYWYRQSLGQGLEFLIYFQGNSAPDKSGLPSDRFSAERTGGSVSTLTIQRTQQEDSAVYLCASHESTSGSASSYEQYFGPGTRLTVT.

The chain combines TRBV24-1 with TRBJ2-2; either TRBD1 or TRBD2 may fit D (5 bases each). Germline V gives CDR1 KGHDR, CDR2 SFDVKD. The CDR3 covers 14 residues. The V end was cut by 5 bases, the J end by 6 bases, with 12 bases between. CDR3 DNA sequence: TGTGCCACCAGTGGGGGACGATTAGCCGGGGAGCTGTTTTTT. Protein: CATSGGRLAGELFF.